One T cell receptor beta chain is described in this entry. Its matching antigen is unknown. CDR3 length equals 12 residues. Trimming removed 4 bases from V and 10 bases from J, with 13 bases in between. The V gene's germline CDR1 is SNHLY and CDR2 FYNNEI. These data belong to a study of cytomegalovirus exposure and HLA in healthy donors. Study outcomes and limitations: Rarity marked most TCR sequences, yet some public TCRs occurred in many donors. Prior analysis indicated that the majority of TCR beta V segments exhibited productivity approximately 90% or approximately 30% of the time. Among TCR beta chains of equal frequency, HLA-associated ones were more clonally expanded in a later analysis. Among TCR beta chains, those listed as cytomegalovirus-associated numbered 164.

The PCR ran on 60 Vbeta and 13 Jbeta primers. Sequencing used immunoSEQ multiplex PCR; TCRdb keeps in-frame clones, though not all of them. The data hold roughly 170,000 clones, with about three quarters observed a single time. The rearrangement uses TRBV2 and TRBJ2-5; weak D call: TRBD2 (6 bases). This receptor was obtained from a female donor in good health and CMV-seronegative. Sequenced sample: PBMCs. CDR3 residues: CASSGDSSRQYF. For the CDR3, the DNA is TGTGCCAGCAGTGGGGACTCCTCCCGCCAGTACTTC.